This T cell receptor (beta chain) is drawn from a study of blood T cells in healthy people across ages. V dropped 3 bases and J dropped 1; count of bases not matched to a gene: 6. CDR1 is MDHEN, CDR2 SYDVKM, per germline. The CDR3 spans 16 residues. A sample-barcoded 5' primer and a J-beta primer mix were used in a second PCR of roughly 7 to 11 cycles. TCRdb called the 5' RACE reads again in MiXCR, with one record for every CDR3 protein. The data show about 1.6 million distinct CDR3 sequences, with around 35% seen just once and about 11% held by the top ten. The sequenced sample was blood. This receptor was identified in a woman aged 25 to 39 in good health. The rearrangement links TRBV28 to TRBJ2-3; 8 nucleotides line up with TRBD2. In nucleotides, the CDR3 is TGTGCCAGCAGTTTTTTAGCGGGACGGGGCACAGATACGCAGTATTTT. Translation: CASSFLAGRGTDTQYF.